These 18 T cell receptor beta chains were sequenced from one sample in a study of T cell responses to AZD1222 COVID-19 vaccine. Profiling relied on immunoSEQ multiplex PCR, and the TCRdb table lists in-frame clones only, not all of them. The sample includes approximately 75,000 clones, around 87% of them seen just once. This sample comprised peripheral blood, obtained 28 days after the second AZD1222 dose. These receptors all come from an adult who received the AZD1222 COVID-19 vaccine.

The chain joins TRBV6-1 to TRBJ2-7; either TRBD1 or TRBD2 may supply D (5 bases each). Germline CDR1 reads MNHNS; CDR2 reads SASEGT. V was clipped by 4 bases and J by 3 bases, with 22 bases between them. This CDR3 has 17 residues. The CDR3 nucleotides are TGTGCCAGCAGTGGTGGAGGTGGGGCAGGGAAGATCTACGAGCAGTACTTC. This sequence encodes CASSGGGGAGKIYEQYF.

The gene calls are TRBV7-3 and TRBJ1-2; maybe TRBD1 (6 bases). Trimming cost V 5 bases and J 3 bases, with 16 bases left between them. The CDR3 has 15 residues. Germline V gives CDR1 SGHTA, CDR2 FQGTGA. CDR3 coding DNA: TGTGCCAGCAGCCCCCAAGGGGGGCTCGACTATGGCTACACCTTC. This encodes CASSPQGGLDYGYTF.

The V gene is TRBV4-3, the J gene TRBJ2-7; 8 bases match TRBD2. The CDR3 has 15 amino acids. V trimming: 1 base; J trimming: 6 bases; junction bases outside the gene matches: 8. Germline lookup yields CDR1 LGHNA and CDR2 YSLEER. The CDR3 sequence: CASSQAGGAQSEQYF. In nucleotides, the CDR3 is TGCGCCAGCAGCCAAGCGGGAGGGGCGCAAAGCGAGCAGTACTTC.

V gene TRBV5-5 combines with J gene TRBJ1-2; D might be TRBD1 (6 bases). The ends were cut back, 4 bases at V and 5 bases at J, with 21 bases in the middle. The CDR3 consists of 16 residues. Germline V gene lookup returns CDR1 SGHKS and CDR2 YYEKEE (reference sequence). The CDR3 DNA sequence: TGTGCCAGCAGCCCGCTCGTCCACAGGGCCGGTTATGGCTACACCTTC. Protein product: CASSPLVHRAGYGYTF.

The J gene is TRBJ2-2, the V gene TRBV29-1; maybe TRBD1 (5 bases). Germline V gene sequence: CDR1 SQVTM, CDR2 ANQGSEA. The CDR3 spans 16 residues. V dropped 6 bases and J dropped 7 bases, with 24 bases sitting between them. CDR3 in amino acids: CSVLGILDQQGGELFF. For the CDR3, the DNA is TGCAGCGTACTGGGGATTTTGGACCAGCAGGGCGGGGAGCTGTTTTTT.

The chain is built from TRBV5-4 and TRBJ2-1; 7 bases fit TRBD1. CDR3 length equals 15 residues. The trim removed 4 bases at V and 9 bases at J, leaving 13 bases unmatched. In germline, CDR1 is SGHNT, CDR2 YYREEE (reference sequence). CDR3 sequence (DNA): TGTGCCAGCAGCCTAACCGGGACAGACGAGCGTGAGCAGTTCTTC. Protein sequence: CASSLTGTDEREQFF. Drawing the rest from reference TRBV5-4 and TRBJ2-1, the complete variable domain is ETGVTQSPTHLIKTRGQQVTLRCSSQSGHNTVSWYQQALGQGPQFIFQYYREEENGRGNFPPRFSGLQFPNYSSELNVNALELDDSALYLCASSLTGTDEREQFFGPGTRLTVL.

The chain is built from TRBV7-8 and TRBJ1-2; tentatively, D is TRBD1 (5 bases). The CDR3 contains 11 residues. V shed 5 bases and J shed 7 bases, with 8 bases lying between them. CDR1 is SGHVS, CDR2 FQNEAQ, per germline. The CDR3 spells CASSPGAGYTF. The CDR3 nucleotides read TGTGCCAGCAGCCCTGGGGCTGGCTACACCTTC.

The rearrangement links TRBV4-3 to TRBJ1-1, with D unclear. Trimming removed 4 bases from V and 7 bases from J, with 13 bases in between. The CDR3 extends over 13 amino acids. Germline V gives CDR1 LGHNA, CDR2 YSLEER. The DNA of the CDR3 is TGCGCCAGCAGCCCCACCGCGGAGGATGAAGCTTTCTTT. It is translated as CASSPTAEDEAFF.

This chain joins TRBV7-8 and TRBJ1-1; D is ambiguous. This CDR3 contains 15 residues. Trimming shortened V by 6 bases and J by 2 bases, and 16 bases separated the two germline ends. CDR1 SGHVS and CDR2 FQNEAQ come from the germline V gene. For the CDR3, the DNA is TGTGCCAGCAGTGTGGGTACTGGGCTTAACACTGAAGCTTTCTTT. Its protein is CASSVGTGLNTEAFF.

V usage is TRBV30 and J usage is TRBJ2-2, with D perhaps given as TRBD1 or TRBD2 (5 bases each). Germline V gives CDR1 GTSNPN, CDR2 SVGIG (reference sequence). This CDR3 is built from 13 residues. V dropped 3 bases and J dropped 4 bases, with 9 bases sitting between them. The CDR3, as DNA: TGTGCCTGGAGGGCTGGGGGCACCGGGGAGCTGTTTTTT. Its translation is CAWRAGGTGELFF. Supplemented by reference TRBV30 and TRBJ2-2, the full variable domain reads SQTIHQWPATLVQPVGSPLSLECTVEGTSNPNLYWYRQAAGRGLQLLFYSVGIGQISSEVPQNLSASRPQDRQFILSSKKLLLSDSGFYLCAWRAGGTGELFFGEGSRLTVL.

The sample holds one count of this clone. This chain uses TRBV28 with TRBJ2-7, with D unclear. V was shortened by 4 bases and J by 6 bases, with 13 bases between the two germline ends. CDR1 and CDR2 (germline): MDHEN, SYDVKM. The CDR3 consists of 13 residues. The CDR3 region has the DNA TGTGCCAGCAGTTCCCCCTCCATACCCGAGCAGTACTTC. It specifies CASSSPSIPEQYF. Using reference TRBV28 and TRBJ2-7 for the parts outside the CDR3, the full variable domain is DVKVTQSSRYLVKRTGEKVFLECVQDMDHENMFWYRQDPGLGLRLIYFSYDVKMKEKGDIPEGYSVSREKKERFSLILESASTNQTSMYLCASSSPSIPEQYFGPGTRLTVT.

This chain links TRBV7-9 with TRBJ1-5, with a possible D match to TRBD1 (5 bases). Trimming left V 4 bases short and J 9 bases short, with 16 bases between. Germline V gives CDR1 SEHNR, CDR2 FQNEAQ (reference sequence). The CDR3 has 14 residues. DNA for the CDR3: TGTGCCAGCAGCTCCTCTGGGGGGAGGTCGCCCCAGCATTTT. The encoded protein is CASSSSGGRSPQHF.

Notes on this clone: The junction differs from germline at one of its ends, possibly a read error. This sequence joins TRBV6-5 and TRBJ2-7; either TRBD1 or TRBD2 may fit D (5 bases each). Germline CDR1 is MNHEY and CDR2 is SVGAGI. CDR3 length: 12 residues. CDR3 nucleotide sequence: TGTGCCAGCAGCCTCACCCCCGGGACCCCAGACTTC. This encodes CASSLTPGTPDF.

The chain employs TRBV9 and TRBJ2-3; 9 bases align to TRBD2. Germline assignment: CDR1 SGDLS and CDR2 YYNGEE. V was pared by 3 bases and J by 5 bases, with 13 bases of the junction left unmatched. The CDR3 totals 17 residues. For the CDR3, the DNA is TGTGCCAGCAGCGCGGATGTGGGAGCGGGGGGAGAAGATACGCAGTATTTT. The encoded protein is CASSADVGAGGEDTQYF.

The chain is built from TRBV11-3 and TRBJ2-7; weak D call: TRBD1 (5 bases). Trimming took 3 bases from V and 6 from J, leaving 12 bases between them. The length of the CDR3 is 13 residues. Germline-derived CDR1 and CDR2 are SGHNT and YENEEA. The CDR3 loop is CASSFGQGREQYF. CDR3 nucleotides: TGTGCCAGCAGCTTTGGCCAGGGTCGCGAGCAGTACTTC.

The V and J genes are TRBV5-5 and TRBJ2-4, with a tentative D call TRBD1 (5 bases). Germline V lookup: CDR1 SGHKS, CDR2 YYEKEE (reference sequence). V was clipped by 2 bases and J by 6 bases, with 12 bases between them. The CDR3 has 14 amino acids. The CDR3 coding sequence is TGTGCCAGCAGCTTCTGGCAGGGTGGAAACATTCAGTACTTC. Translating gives CASSFWQGGNIQYF.

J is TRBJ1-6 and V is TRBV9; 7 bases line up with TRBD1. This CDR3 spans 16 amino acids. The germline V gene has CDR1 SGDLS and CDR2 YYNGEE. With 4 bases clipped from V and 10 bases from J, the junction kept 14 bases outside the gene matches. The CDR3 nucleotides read TGTGCCAGCAGCTACGGAATAGTGGGGACAGAATCACCCCTCCACTTT. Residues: CASSYGIVGTESPLHF.

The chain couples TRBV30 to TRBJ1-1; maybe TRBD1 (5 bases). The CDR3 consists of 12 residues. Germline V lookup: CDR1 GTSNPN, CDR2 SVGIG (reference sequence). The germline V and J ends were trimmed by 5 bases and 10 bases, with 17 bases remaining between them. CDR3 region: CAWGGPRAGAFF. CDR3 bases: TGTGCCTGGGGGGGACCCCGTGCTGGAGCTTTCTTT.